These 12 T cell receptor beta chains share one sample of origin, sequenced in a study of cytomegalovirus exposure and HLA in healthy donors. Generated by immunoSEQ multiplex PCR, the TCRdb table keeps only in-frame clones and is missing some. This table holds approximately 300,000 clones, roughly 90% found once. The specimen sequenced was PBMCs. Receptors were obtained from a woman aged 18-29 years in good health and CMV-seronegative.

This rearrangement joins TRBV2 to TRBJ2-5; D possibly corresponds to TRBD1 (5 bases). The ends were cut back, 9 bases at V and 1 base at J, with 12 bases in the middle. Germline CDR1 reads SNHLY; CDR2 reads FYNNEI. The CDR3 contains 13 residues. Written as DNA, the CDR3 is TGTGCCAGTAAACAGGAGACCCAAGAGACCCAGTACTTC. As protein: CASKQETQETQYF.

The chain joins TRBV29-1 to TRBJ2-1; D perhaps matches TRBD2 (6 bases). There are 13 residues in the CDR3. The V gene's germline CDR1 is SQVTM and CDR2 ANQGSEA. The chain's CDR3 is CSSSGNSYNEQFF. As DNA, the CDR3 is TGCAGTAGTAGCGGAAACTCCTACAATGAGCAGTTCTTC.

The chain uses TRBV7-9 and TRBJ2-7; TRBD1 agrees at 9 bases. Germline V lookup: CDR1 SEHNR, CDR2 FQNEAQ (reference sequence). The V and J ends lost 4 bases and 7 bases, in that order; junction bases with no gene match: 5. CDR3 length equals 13 residues. The CDR3 spells CASSSRQGEEQYF. The DNA of the CDR3 is TGTGCCAGCAGCTCCAGACAGGGGGAAGAGCAGTACTTC.

This clone was picked up many times. Other DNA sequences in the sample encode the same CDR3. This sequence joins TRBV19 and TRBJ1-5; D unresolved. Germline V gene sequence: CDR1 LNHDA, CDR2 SQIVND (reference sequence). This CDR3 has 13 amino acids. V lost 3 bases, J lost 7 bases, and 10 bases lay in between. As DNA, the CDR3 is TGTGCCAGTAGTATTGGGGAGGAACAGCCCCAGCATTTT. Encoded protein: CASSIGEEQPQHF. Supplemented by reference TRBV19 and TRBJ1-5, the full variable domain reads DGGITQSPKYLFRKEGQNVTLSCEQNLNHDAMYWYRQDPGQGLRLIYYSQIVNDFQKGDIAEGYSVSREKKESFPLTVTSAQKNPTAFYLCASSIGEEQPQHFGDGTRLSIL.

The V and J genes are TRBV4-2 and TRBJ2-3; TRBD2 matches at 8 bases. The CDR3 sequence is 16 residues long. V was clipped by 1 base and J by 2 bases; unmatched bases: 5. The germline V gene has CDR1 LGHNA and CDR2 YNFKEQ. The CDR3 reads CASSQGAGGHTDTQYF. For the CDR3, the DNA is TGTGCCAGCAGCCAAGGTGCGGGAGGCCACACAGATACGCAGTATTTT.

A remark on this clone: This may be a read error: a much more frequent sequence differs by one nucleotide. J is TRBJ1-5 and V is TRBV2, with 10 positions matching TRBD1. Losses at the gene ends were 5 bases for V and 2 bases for J; bases not matched to a gene: 3. The CDR3 is 15 residues long. Looked up from germline, CDR1 is SNHLY and CDR2 is FYNNEI. The CDR3 protein is CASSRQGAGNQPQHF. The CDR3, as DNA: TGTGCCAGCAGTCGACAGGGGGCAGGCAATCAGCCCCAGCATTTT.

In its sample, this clone was seen once. V usage is TRBV7-9 and J usage is TRBJ1-3; possibly TRBD1 for D (6 bases). This CDR3 is 16 amino acids long. Per germline, CDR1 SEHNR and CDR2 FQNEAQ (reference sequence). Trimming took off 5 bases at V and 2 bases at J, with 16 bases between the two ends. DNA for the CDR3: TGTGCCAGCAGCCCAACGACAGGCCGCCCTGGAAACACCATATATTTT. It codes for CASSPTTGRPGNTIYF.

The J gene is TRBJ1-5, the V gene TRBV2, with D maybe TRBD1 (6 bases). Germline CDR1 SNHLY, CDR2 FYNNEI. The CDR3 loop spans 15 amino acids. V lost 7 bases, J lost 5 bases, and 18 bases lay in between. The CDR3 DNA follows: TGTGCCAGCAATATTATGAAAGGGGGTCATCAGCCCCAGCATTTT. It specifies CASNIMKGGHQPQHF.

The chain uses TRBV25-1 and TRBJ2-3; 16 bases are a match to TRBD2. V dropped 2 bases and J dropped 2; count of bases not matched to a gene: 1. The CDR3 is 17 residues long. Germline lookup yields CDR1 MGHDK and CDR2 SYGVNS. The CDR3 coding sequence is TGTGCCAGCAGTGAAGGGACTAGCGGGAGGGCCACAGATACGCAGTATTTT. Residues: CASSEGTSGRATDTQYF.

The chain couples TRBV4-3 to TRBJ2-7, with a possible D match to TRBD2 (7 bases). Per the germline V gene, CDR1 is LGHNA and CDR2 is YSLEER. The V gene lost 0 bases and the J gene lost 4 bases, with 13 bases spanning the gap. This CDR3 has 15 residues. CDR3 loop: CASSQEPGGAYEQYF. The CDR3, as DNA: TGCGCCAGCAGCCAAGAACCGGGGGGCGCGTACGAGCAGTACTTC.

The chain combines TRBV5-1 with TRBJ2-3; TRBD1 might be the D (6 bases). The CDR3 spans 14 residues. CDR1 is SGHRS and CDR2 is YFSETQ in the germline V gene. Trimming took 0 bases from V and 3 from J, leaving 8 bases between them. As DNA, the CDR3 is TGCGCCAGCAGCTTGGGACAGGTTACAGATACGCAGTATTTT. Protein sequence: CASSLGQVTDTQYF.

The gene calls are TRBV7-9 and TRBJ2-7, with D perhaps TRBD2 (6 bases). V was clipped by 1 base and J by 1 base, with 8 bases between them. From germline, CDR1 is SEHNR and CDR2 FQNEAQ (reference sequence). The CDR3 loop spans 14 amino acids. CDR3 DNA sequence: TGTGCCAGCAGCTTAGGTGGGGGGTCCTACGAGCAGTACTTC. This encodes CASSLGGGSYEQYF.